The present T cell receptor (beta chain) was sequenced within a study of radiotherapy plus CTLA-4 blockade in lung cancer. This clone has a single count. The CDR3 spans 17 residues. Germline-derived CDR1 and CDR2 are SGHTA and FQGNSA. V was clipped by 1 base and J by 8 bases, with 23 bases between them. The protocol was immunoSEQ multiplex PCR, while the TCRdb copy is restricted to in-frame clones and leaves out a portion. The sample shows approximately 57,000 clones, approximately 84% of them seen only once. The V and J genes are TRBV7-2 and TRBJ1-2; possible D gene TRBD1, 6 bases. The sequencing used peripheral blood, collected from a patient treated with radiotherapy plus ipilimumab. The receptor was isolated from a human donor with non-small cell lung cancer whose response to radiotherapy plus ipilimumab could not be evaluated. The CDR3 loop is CASSLGGPNRDGEGYTF. The CDR3 coding sequence is TGTGCCAGCAGCTTAGGCGGACCCAACAGGGATGGGGAGGGCTACACCTTC.